The T cell receptor beta chain under discussion was sequenced for a study of T cell responses to AZD1222 COVID-19 vaccine (dated by TCRdb to 2020 to 2023). Looking at the study overall: AZD1222 recipients given second doses at about 4 weeks or at about 12 weeks were pooled, since spike-specific TCR depth and breadth were not found to differ between the two schedules. TCR sequencing covered over 230 trial participants: 207 given two doses of AZD1222 and 26 given two doses of MenACWY control vaccine. Trial participants were enrolled by age into 18-55, 56-69 and 70-plus year subgroups, with around 150, 28 and 57 TCR-sequenced participants respectively. Overall results and qualifications from the work: Reportedly, almost half of the unique spike-specific TCRs recognized epitopes lying outside the regions that are mutated in the B.1.351 and B.1.1.7 variants. In the small 56-69-year group, the increase in depth fell short of significance, most likely because of low power. Participants were mostly white British, with more females than males. The authors suggested clonal diversity may have been underestimated. Vaccine-associated CD4 TCRs spanned the whole spike protein, with dominant responses in regions 160-218 and 743-854. Conclusions about previously exposed vaccinees are limited because only five to seven AZD1222 recipients were SARS-CoV-2 seropositive at baseline. Because no day 14 peak-response samples were available, the repertoires could be characterized only after the peak T cell response. Spike-specific TCR breadth and depth rose significantly after two AZD1222 doses compared with day 0 and with MenACWY recipients.

With regard to this clone: It lacks a known antigen. No qualities accompany the bases; no much larger clone lies one base away. The sample carries other DNA sequences with the same CDR3.

The CDR3 regions of human TCRbeta chains were analyzed by immunosequencing. Per the authors' processing: TCRs in the repertoires were matched against a reference library of SARS-CoV-2-specific TCRs that had been generated with the MIRA antigen-specificity platform. Breadth was defined as the fraction of unique TCRs that were SARS-CoV-2-associated. Depth was defined as the fraction of total T cells that were SARS-CoV-2-associated. Using the MIRA data, each spike-specific TCR was assigned both to the spike region to which the TCR was reactive and to a CD4 or CD8 class. Log10-transformed breadth and depth values were compared by one-way ANOVA with Sidak's multiple comparisons tests. The source is immuneACCESS, and TCRdb retained only in-frame sequences with V and J called. Part of the clones is not carried over; for the studies checked, unresolved V genes explain less than half of this, and the remainder is unexplained. The V and J calls and clone size are taken from that table; D and trimming were inferred from the DNA. Within this sample are roughly 100,000 clones, with less than 90% of them counted one time only. 3.7% of the sample belongs to the ten largest clones.

The intended sense of this specimen's time point label: baseline before first vaccination. The vaccinee samples were drawn from two UK trials, COV001 and COV002, one of which was a single-blind randomized controlled phase 2/3 trial testing AZD1222 (ChAdOx1 nCoV-19) in healthy adults. Trial participant PBMC samples were collected at day 0 and day 28 after the second dose for TCRbeta chain sequencing. The sequences come from peripheral blood, collected on day 0 of AZD1222 vaccination. The clonotype was recovered from an adult in good health.

The CDR3 in this case is CASSDSSGGANEQFF. DNA sequence: TGTGCCAGCAGTGACTCGAGCGGGGGGGCCAATGAGCAGTTCTTC. The V and J genes are TRBV6-4 and TRBJ2-1, with 10 bases aligning to TRBD2. The germline V gene encodes CDR1 MRHNA and CDR2 SNTAGT. The CDR3 runs 15 residues from the cysteine to the phenylalanine. CDR3 DNA is the only sequence kept; it has 45 bases, read in frame from the first base. The germline V end is reduced by 0 bases and the J end by 6 bases; junction bases left unmatched: 2.